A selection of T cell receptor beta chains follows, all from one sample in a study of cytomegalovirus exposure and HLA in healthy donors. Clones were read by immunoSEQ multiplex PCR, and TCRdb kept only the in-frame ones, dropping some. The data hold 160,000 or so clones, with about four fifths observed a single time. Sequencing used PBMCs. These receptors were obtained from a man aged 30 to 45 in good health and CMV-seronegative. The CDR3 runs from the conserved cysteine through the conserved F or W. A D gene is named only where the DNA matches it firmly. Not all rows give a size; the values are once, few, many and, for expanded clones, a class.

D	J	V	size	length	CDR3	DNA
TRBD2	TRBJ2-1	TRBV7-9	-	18	CASSLGTSGSITRNEQFF	TGTGCCAGCAGCTTAGGGACTAGCGGGAGTATCACGAGGAATGAGCAGTTCTTC
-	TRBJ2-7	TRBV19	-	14	CASRRTREDYEQYF	TGTGCCAGTAGGCGGACAAGGGAGGACTACGAGCAGTACTTC
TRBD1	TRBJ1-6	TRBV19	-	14	CASGWDRGTSPLHF	TGTGCCAGTGGCTGGGACAGAGGGACCTCACCCCTCCACTTT
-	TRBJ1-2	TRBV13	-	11	CASTYSYGYTF	TGTGCCAGTACCTACAGCTATGGCTACACCTTC
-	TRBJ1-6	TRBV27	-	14	CASTTGDVNSPLHF	TGTGCCAGCACCACAGGAGATGTCAATTCACCCCTCCACTTT
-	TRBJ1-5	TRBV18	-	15	CASSPIGGDNQPQHF	TGTGCCAGCTCCCCAATTGGAGGGGACAATCAGCCCCAGCATTTT
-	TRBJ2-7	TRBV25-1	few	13	CASSLHSREEQYF	TGTGCCAGCAGTCTACATAGCAGGGAAGAGCAGTACTTC
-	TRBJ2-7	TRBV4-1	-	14	CASSQERTTYEQYF	TGCGCCAGCAGCCAAGAGAGGACAACCTACGAGCAGTACTTC
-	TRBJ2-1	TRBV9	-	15	CASTFDGLGGNEQFF	TGTGCCAGCACTTTTGATGGACTAGGGGGGAATGAGCAGTTCTTC
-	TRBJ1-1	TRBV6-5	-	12	CASRDVRQEAFF	TGTGCCAGCAGAGACGTTAGACAGGAAGCTTTCTTT
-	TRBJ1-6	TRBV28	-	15	CASSLLGGKVSPLHF	TGTGCCAGCAGTTTACTTGGGGGCAAGGTTTCACCCCTCCACTTT
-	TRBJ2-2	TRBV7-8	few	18	CASSHSKNSYTNTGELFF	TGTGCCAGCAGCCACTCAAAAAACAGTTACACGAACACCGGGGAGCTGTTTTTT
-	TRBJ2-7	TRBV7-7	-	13	CASSLDEGYEQYF	TGTGCCAGCAGCTTAGACGAGGGCTACGAGCAGTACTTC
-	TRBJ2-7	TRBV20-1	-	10	CSASITEQYF	TGCAGTGCTAGTATCACAGAGCAGTACTTC
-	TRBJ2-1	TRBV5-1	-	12	CASSLQVNEQFF	TGCGCCAGCAGCTTACAGGTCAATGAGCAGTTCTTC
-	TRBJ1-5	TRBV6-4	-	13	CASTLTSNQPQHF	TGTGCCAGCACACTTACTAGCAATCAGCCCCAGCATTTT
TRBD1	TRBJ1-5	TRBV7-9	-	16	CASSLGTGSRNQPQHF	TGTGCCAGCAGCTTAGGGACAGGTTCTAGGAATCAGCCCCAGCATTTT
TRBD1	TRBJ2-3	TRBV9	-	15	CASSGRDRPTDTQYF	TGTGCCAGCAGCGGCCGGGACAGACCCACAGATACGCAGTATTTT
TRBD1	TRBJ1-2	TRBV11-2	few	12	CASSLDRDGYTF	TGTGCCAGCAGCTTGGACAGGGATGGCTACACCTTC
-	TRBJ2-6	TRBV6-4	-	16	CASSDEGSSGANVLTF	TGTGCCAGCAGTGACGAGGGTAGCTCTGGGGCCAACGTCCTGACTTTC
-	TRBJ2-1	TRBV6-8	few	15	CASKGDRVAGDEQFF	TGTGCCAGCAAGGGGGACAGGGTAGCGGGAGATGAGCAGTTCTTC
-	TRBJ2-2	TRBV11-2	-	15	CASSLSGREDGELFF	TGTGCCAGCAGCCTATCGGGCAGGGAGGACGGGGAGCTGTTTTTT
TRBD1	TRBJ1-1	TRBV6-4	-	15	CASRFRDREDTEAFF	TGTGCCAGCAGATTCCGGGACAGGGAGGACACTGAAGCTTTCTTT
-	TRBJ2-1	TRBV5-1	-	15	CASRSGWRAYNEQFF	TGCGCCAGCAGATCCGGTTGGAGGGCCTACAATGAGCAGTTCTTC
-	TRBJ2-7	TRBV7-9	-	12	CSSSSFLYEQYF	TGTTCCAGCAGCTCGTTTCTCTACGAGCAGTACTTC
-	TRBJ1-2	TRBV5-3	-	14	CARSLSTVRYGYTF	TGTGCCAGAAGCTTGAGCACAGTGCGCTATGGCTACACCTTC
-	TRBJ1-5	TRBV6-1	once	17	CASSKGGGGRGDQPQHF	TGTGCCAGCAGTAAAGGGGGTGGGGGGAGAGGAGATCAGCCCCAGCATTTT
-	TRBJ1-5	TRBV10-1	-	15	CASSEWTEYNQPQHF	TGCGCCAGCAGTGAGTGGACAGAATACAATCAGCCCCAGCATTTT
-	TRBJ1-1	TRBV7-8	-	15	CASSLDLSSSTEAFF	TGTGCCAGCAGCTTAGATCTGTCCTCGTCCACTGAAGCTTTCTTT
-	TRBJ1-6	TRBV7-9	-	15	CASSLQSPMDSPLHF	TGTGCCAGCAGCTTACAAAGCCCCATGGATTCACCCCTCCACTTT
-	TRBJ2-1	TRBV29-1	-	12	CSVRPSDFEQFF	TGCAGCGTCCGGCCCTCCGACTTTGAGCAGTTCTTC
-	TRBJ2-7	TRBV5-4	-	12	CASSLAEGKQYF	TGTGCCAGCAGCTTGGCAGAGGGAAAGCAGTACTTC
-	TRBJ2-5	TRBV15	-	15	CATSRGDILQETQYF	TGTGCCACCAGCAGAGGGGACATCCTCCAAGAGACCCAGTACTTC
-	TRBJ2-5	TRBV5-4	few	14	CASSPRLARETQYF	TGTGCCAGCAGCCCACGACTGGCCCGGGAGACCCAGTACTTC
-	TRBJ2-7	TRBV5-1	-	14	CASRDPSESYEQYF	TGCGCCAGCAGGGACCCTAGCGAGTCCTACGAGCAGTACTTC
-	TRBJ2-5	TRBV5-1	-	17	CASRESVGALRGETQYF	TGCGCCAGCAGGGAATCCGTGGGGGCCTTACGTGGAGAGACCCAGTACTTC
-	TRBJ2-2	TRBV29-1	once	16	CSVAEPQGPNTGELFF	TGCAGCGTTGCAGAACCACAGGGACCGAACACCGGGGAGCTGTTTTTT
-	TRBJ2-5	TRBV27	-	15	CASSSPSGPQETQYF	TGTGCCAGCAGTTCACCAAGCGGACCCCAAGAGACCCAGTACTTC
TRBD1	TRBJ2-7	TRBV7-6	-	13	CASSFTGGFEQYF	TGTGCCAGCAGCTTCACAGGGGGGTTCGAGCAGTACTTC
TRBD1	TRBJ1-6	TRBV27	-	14	CASSDRGFNSPLHF	TGTGCCAGCAGCGACAGGGGATTTAATTCACCCCTCCACTTT
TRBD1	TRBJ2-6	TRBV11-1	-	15	CASSQHRGGANVLTF	TGTGCCAGCAGCCAACACAGGGGTGGGGCCAACGTCCTGACTTTC
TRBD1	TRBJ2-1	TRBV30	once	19	CAWGAGQGFGRSSYNEQFF	TGTGCCTGGGGGGCAGGACAGGGGTTCGGCCGTAGCTCCTACAATGAGCAGTTCTTC
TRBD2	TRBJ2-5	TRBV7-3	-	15	CASSQTSGGGETQYF	TGTGCCAGCAGCCAGACTAGCGGGGGCGGGGAGACCCAGTACTTC
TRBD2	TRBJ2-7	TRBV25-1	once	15	CASSEYGPSGYEQYF	TGTGCCAGCAGTGAATATGGCCCTAGCGGGTACGAGCAGTACTTC
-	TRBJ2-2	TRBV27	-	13	CASSFRNTGELFF	TGTGCCAGCAGCTTTCGGAACACCGGGGAGCTGTTTTTT
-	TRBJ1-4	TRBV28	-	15	CASSNITGTNEKLFF	TGTGCCAGCTCCAATATAACCGGGACTAATGAAAAACTGTTTTTT
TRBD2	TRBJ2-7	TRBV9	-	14	CASSGGLAGYEQYF	TGTGCCAGCAGCGGGGGACTAGCGGGCTACGAGCAGTACTTC
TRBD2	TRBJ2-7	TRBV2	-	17	CASSWGLAGSSSYEQYF	TGTGCCAGCAGCTGGGGACTAGCGGGATCATCCTCCTACGAGCAGTACTTC
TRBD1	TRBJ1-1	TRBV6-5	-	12	CASSFDRGDAFF	TGTGCCAGCAGTTTCGACAGGGGTGACGCTTTCTTT